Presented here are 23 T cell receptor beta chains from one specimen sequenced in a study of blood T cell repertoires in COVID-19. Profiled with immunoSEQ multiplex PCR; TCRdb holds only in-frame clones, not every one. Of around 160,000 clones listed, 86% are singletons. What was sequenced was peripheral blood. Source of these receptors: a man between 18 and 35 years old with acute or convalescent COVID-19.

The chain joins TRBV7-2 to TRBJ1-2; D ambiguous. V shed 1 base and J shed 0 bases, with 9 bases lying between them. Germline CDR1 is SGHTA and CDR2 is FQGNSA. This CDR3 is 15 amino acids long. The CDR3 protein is CASSLGHTANYGYTF. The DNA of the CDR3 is TGTGCCAGCAGCTTAGGACATACCGCTAACTATGGCTACACCTTC.

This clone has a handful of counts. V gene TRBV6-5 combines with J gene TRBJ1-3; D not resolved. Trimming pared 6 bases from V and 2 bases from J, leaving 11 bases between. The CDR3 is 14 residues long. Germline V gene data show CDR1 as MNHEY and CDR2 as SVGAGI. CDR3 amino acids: CASRREGPGNTIYF. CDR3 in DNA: TGTGCCAGCAGAAGGGAGGGTCCTGGAAACACCATATATTTT.

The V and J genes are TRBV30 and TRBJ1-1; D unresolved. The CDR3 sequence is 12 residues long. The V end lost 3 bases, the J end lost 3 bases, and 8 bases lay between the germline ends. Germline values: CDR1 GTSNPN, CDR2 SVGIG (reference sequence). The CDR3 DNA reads TGTGCCTGGAGAGGGAGGGACACTGAAGCTTTCTTT. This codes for CAWRGRDTEAFF.

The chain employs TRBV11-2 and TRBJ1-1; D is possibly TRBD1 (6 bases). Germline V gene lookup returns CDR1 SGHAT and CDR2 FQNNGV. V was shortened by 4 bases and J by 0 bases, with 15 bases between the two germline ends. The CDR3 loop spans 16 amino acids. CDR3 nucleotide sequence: TGTGCCAGCAGCTACACCGGGACAATTATGAACACTGAAGCTTTCTTT. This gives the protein CASSYTGTIMNTEAFF.

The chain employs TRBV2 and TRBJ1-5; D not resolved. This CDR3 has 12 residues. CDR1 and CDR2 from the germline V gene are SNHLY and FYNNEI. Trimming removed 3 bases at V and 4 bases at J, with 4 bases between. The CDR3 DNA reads TGTGCCAGCAGTGATCCGAATCAGCCCCAGCATTTT. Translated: CASSDPNQPQHF.

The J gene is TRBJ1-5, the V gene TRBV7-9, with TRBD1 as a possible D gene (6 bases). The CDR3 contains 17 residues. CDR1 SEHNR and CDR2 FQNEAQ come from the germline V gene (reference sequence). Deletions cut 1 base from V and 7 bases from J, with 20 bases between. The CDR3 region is CASSLVGSGAPMQPQHF. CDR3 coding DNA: TGTGCCAGCAGCTTAGTAGGTTCAGGGGCACCAATGCAGCCCCAGCATTTT. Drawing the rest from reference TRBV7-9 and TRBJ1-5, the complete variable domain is DTGVSQNPRHKITKRGQNVTFRCDPISEHNRLYWYRQTLGQGPEFLTYFQNEAQLEKSRLLSDRFSAERPKGSFSTLEIQRTEQGDSAMYLCASSLVGSGAPMQPQHFGDGTRLSIL.

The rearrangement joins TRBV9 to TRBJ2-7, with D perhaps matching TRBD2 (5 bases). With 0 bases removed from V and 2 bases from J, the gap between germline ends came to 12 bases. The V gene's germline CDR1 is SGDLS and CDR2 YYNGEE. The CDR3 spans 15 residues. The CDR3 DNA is TGTGCCAGCAGCGTAGATATCGGAGGCGCCTACGAGCAGTACTTC. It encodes CASSVDIGGAYEQYF.

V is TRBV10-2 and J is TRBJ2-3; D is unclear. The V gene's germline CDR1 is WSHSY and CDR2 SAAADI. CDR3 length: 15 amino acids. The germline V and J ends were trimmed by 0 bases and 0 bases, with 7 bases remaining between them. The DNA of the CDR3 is TGCGCCAGCAGTGAGTCGCCAGTTAGCACAGATACGCAGTATTTT. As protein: CASSESPVSTDTQYF.

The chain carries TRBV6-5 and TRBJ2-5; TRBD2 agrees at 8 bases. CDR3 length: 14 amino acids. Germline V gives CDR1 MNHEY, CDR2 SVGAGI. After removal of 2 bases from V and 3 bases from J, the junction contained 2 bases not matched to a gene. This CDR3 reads CASSYELAEETQYF. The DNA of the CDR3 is TGTGCCAGCAGTTACGAACTAGCGGAAGAGACCCAGTACTTC.

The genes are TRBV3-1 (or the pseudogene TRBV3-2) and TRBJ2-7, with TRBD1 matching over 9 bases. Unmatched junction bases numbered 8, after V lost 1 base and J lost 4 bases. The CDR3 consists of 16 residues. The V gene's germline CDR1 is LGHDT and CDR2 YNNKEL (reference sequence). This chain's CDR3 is CASSQAGQGPLYEQYF. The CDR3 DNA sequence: TGTGCCAGCAGCCAAGCTGGACAGGGGCCCCTTTACGAGCAGTACTTC.

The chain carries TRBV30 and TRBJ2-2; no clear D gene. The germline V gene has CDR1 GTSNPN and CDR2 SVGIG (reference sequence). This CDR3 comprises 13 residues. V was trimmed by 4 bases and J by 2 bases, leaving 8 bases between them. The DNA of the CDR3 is TGTGCCTGGAACCACTTCAACACCGGGGAGCTGTTTTTT. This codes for CAWNHFNTGELFF.

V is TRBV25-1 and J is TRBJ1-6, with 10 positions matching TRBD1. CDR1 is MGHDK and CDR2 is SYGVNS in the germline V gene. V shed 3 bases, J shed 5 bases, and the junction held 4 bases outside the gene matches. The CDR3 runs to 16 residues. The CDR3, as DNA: TGTGCCAGCAGTGAGAGACAGGGGGCTAATAATTCACCCCTCCACTTT. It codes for CASSERQGANNSPLHF.

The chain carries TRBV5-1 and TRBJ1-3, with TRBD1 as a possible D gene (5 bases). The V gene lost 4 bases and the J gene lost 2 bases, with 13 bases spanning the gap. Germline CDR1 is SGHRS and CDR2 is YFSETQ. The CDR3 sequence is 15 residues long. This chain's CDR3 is CASSPAGVTGNTIYF. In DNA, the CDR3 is TGCGCCAGCAGCCCGGCGGGGGTCACTGGAAACACCATATATTTT.

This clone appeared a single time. CDR3 sequence reads: CASSLGGPGGPLHF. The CDR3 DNA reads as TGTGCCAGCAGCTTAGGAGGTCCGGGGGGACCCCTCCACTTT. The rearrangement uses TRBV7-9 and TRBJ1-6; weak D call: TRBD1 (5 bases). V was clipped by 1 base and J by 12 bases, with 13 bases between them. This CDR3 region has 14 residues. Germline V gene sequence: CDR1 SEHNR, CDR2 FQNEAQ (reference sequence).

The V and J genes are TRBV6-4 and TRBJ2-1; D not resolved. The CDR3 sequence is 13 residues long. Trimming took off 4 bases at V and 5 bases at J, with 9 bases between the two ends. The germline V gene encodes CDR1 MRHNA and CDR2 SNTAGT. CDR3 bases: TGTGCCAGCAGTGTCCAACAAAACAATGAGCAGTTCTTC. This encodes CASSVQQNNEQFF.

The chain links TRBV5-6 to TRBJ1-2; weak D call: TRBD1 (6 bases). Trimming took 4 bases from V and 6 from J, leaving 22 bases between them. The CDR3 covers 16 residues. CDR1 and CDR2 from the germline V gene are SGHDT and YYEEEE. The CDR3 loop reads CASSPLFRDTQDGYTF. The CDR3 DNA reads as TGTGCCAGCAGCCCCTTGTTTCGGGACACCCAGGATGGCTACACCTTC.

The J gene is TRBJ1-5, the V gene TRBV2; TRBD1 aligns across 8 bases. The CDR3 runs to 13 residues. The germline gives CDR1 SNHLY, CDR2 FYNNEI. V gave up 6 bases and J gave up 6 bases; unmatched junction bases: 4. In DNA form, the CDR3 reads TGTGCCAGCAGGGGGACAGGTTTTCAGCCCCAGCATTTT. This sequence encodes CASRGTGFQPQHF.

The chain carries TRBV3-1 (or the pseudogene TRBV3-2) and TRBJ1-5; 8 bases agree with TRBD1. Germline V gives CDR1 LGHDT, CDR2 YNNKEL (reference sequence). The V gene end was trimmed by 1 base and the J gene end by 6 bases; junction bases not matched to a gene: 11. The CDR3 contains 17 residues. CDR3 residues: CASSQGRQGRSGQPQHF. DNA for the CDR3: TGTGCCAGCAGCCAAGGCCGACAGGGGAGGTCGGGTCAGCCCCAGCATTTT.

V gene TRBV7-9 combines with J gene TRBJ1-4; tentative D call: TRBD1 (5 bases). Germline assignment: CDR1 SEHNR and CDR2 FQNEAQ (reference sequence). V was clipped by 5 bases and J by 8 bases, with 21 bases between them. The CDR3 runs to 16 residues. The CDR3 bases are TGTGCCAGCAGCGGACGCCGGGCGGGGGGTAAAGAAAAACTGTTTTTT. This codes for CASSGRRAGGKEKLFF. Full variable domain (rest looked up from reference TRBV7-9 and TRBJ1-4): DTGVSQNPRHKITKRGQNVTFRCDPISEHNRLYWYRQTLGQGPEFLTYFQNEAQLEKSRLLSDRFSAERPKGSFSTLEIQRTEQGDSAMYLCASSGRRAGGKEKLFFGSGTQLSVL.

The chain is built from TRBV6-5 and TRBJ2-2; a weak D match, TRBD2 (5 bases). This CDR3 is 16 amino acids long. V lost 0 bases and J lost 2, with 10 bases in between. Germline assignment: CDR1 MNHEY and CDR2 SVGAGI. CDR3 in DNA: TGTGCCAGCAGTTACTCGCGGCGGGTTAACACCGGGGAGCTGTTTTTT. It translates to CASSYSRRVNTGELFF.

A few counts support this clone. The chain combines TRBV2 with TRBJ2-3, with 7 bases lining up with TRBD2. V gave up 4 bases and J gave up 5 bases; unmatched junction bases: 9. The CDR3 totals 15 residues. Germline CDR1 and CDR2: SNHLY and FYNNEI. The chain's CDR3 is CASSARRGTEDTQYF. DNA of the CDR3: TGTGCCAGCAGTGCTCGGCGGGGGACGGAAGATACGCAGTATTTT.

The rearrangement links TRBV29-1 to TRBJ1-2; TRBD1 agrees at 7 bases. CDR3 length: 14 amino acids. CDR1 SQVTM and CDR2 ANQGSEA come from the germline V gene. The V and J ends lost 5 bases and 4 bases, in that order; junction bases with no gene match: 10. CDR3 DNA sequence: TGCAGCGTTAATCAGAACAGGGGAGTCTATGGCTACACCTTC. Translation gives CSVNQNRGVYGYTF.

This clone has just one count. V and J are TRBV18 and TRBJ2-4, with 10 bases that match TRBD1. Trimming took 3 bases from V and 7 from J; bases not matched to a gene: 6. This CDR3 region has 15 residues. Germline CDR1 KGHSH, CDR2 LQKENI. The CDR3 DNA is TGTGCCAGCTCACCCCCGGACAGGGGGGCGAACATTCAGTACTTC. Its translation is CASSPPDRGANIQYF.